This T cell receptor (beta chain) was identified during a study of T cells after yellow fever vaccination. Study in general: Fractions of limited cellularity were prepared by means of SMART-Seq v4 Ultra Low Input.

Broader study findings: Weaker, the secondary response had a peak occurring faster, on day 5 versus 15. Most clones from primary vaccination were detected again post-booster (approximately 97% CD4, 88% CD8).

As TCR cDNA was made by 5'RACE template switching, a universal primer site and UMIs were added. TCRdb reanalysed the 5' RACE reads using MiXCR and keeps one entry per CDR3 protein. Of 170,000 or so distinct CDR3 sequences in the sample, around 8.5% were seen once. The CDR3 is 13 residues long. The germline V gene has CDR1 MNHEY and CDR2 SMNVEV (reference sequence). V was cut by 7 bases and J by 0 bases, with 8 bases left in between. Note on this clonotype: What it recognizes is unknown.

The rearrangement uses TRBV27 and TRBJ2-3; D call uncertain. The source material was CD8+ T cells sorted from PBMCs, sampled 45 days after the yellow fever booster vaccination. This sequence was found in a man aged 18 to 30 who received the YFV17D yellow fever vaccine. As DNA, the CDR3 is TGTGCCAGCAAGTGGGGAAGCACAGATACGCAGTATTTT. The encoded protein is CASKWGSTDTQYF.